This TCR beta chain comes out of a study of cytomegalovirus exposure and HLA in healthy donors. In nominal health when sampled, donors likely had unrecorded immune exposures nonetheless. PCR amplification relied on 60 Vbeta primers (plus 13 Jbeta primers). This table comes from immunoSEQ multiplex PCR, and its TCRdb copy is limited to in-frame clones, with some not included. The sample holds about 240,000 clones; approximately 82% are singletons and the top ten take around 8.3%. V dropped 0 bases and J dropped 4; count of bases not matched to a gene: 6. This CDR3 region has 16 residues. CDR1 SGDLS and CDR2 YYNGEE come from the germline V gene.

This chain uses TRBV9 with TRBJ2-3; the match to TRBD2 covers 9 bases. The origin of this receptor is a woman in her fifties or sixties in good health and CMV-seropositive. Source material: PBMCs. CDR3 nucleotide sequence: TGTGCCAGCAGCGTAGCTGTAGCGGGAGTAGCAGATACGCAGTATTTT. It is translated as CASSVAVAGVADTQYF.